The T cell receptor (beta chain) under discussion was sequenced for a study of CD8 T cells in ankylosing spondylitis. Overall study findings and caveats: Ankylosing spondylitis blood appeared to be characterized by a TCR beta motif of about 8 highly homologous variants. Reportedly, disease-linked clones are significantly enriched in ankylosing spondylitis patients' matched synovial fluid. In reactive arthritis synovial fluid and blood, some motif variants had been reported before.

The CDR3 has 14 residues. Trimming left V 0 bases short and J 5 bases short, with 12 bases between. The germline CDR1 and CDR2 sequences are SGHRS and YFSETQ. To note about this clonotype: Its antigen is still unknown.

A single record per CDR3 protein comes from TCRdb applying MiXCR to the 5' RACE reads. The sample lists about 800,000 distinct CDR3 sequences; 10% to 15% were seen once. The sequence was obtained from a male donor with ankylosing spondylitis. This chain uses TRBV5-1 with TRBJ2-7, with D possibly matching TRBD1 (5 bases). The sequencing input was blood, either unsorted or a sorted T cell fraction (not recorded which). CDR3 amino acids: CASSLVQGTHEQYF. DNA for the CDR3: TGCGCCAGCAGCTTGGTTCAGGGAACCCACGAGCAGTACTTC.